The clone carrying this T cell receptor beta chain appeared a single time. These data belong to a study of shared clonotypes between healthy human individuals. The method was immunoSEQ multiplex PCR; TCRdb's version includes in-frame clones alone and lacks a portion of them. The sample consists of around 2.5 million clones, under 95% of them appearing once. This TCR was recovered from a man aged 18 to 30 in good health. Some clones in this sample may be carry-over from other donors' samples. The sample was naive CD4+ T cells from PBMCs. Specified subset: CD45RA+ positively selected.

The CDR3: CAISESRGQGGTEAFF. The CDR3 DNA reads TGTGCCATCAGTGAGTCGAGGGGACAGGGAGGCACTGAAGCTTTCTTT. This sequence joins TRBV10-3 and TRBJ1-1, with TRBD1 identical over 9 bases. With V trimmed by 0 bases and J by 4 bases, 6 bases remained unmatched. Germline loops: CDR1 ENHRY, CDR2 SYGVKD. The CDR3 loop spans 16 amino acids.